The clone carrying this T cell receptor (beta chain) was seen ten or more times. Antigen unknown. This sample's time point: technical triplicate 1. Stored at -80 C, 2 million PBMCs were the source of the unsorted libraries. The data derive from a study of neurological immune-mediated disorders. Study results and caveats: Healthy controls had more TCR clonal expansion than multiple sclerosis, which showed the least, whereas HTLV-1-associated myelopathy showed the most.

5'RACE employing 10-nucleotide random UMIs yielded the cDNA. Every sequencing run drew on 15-18 subjects and yielded over 160 million TCR-beta sequences. Each CDR3 protein is one row after TCRdb ran MiXCR on the 5' RACE reads. Altogether about 38,000 distinct CDR3 sequences are present, approximately 12% being singletons, with the ten largest covering roughly 3.9%. The TCR sequence derives from a man aged 60-69 years with HTLV-1-associated myelopathy (HAM/TSP). Sequencing was performed on PBMCs.

Here the CDR3 reads CASSAGPSEAFF. In nucleotides, the CDR3 is TGCGCCAGCAGCGCCGGGCCCTCCGAAGCTTTCTTT. The V gene is TRBV5-1, the J gene TRBJ1-1; D is undetermined. Germline CDR1 and CDR2: SGHRS and YFSETQ. This CDR3 comprises 12 residues. V was pared by 4 bases and J by 8 bases, with 12 bases between.